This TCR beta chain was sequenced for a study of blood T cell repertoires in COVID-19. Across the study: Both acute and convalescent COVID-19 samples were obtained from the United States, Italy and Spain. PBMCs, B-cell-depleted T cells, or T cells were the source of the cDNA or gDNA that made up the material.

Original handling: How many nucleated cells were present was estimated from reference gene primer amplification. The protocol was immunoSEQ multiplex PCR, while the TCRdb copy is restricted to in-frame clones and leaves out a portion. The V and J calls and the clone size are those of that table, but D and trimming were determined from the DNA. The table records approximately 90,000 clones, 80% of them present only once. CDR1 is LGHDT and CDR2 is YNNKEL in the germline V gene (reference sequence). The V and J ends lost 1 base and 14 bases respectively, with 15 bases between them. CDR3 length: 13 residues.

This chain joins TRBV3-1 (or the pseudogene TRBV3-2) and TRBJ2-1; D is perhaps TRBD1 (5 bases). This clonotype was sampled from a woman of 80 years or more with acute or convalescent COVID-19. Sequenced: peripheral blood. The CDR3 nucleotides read TGTGCCAGCAGCCAAGGCAGGGTGGGTTTGAAGTTCTTC. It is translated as CASSQGRVGLKFF.